This T cell receptor beta chain appears in the sequencing data of a study of T cell changes during pregnancy in multiple sclerosis. After removal of 2 bases from V and 13 bases from J, the junction contained 9 bases not matched to a gene. Germline V gene data show CDR1 as LGHNA and CDR2 as YSLEER. There are 15 residues in the CDR3. The data were produced by immunoSEQ multiplex PCR, yet TCRdb's version contains in-frame clones alone and is incomplete. Altogether tens of thousands of clones are present, over 90% being singletons, with the ten largest covering 2% to 2.5%. V usage is TRBV4-3 and J usage is TRBJ2-1; 12 bases agree with TRBD2. Specimen: peripheral blood, collected in the third trimester of pregnancy. The receptor comes from a female donor with multiple sclerosis, enrolled in a pregnancy study. In DNA, the CDR3 is TGCGCCAGCAGCCAAAACCTAGCGGGAGGGCTTCATCAGTTCTTC. As protein: CASSQNLAGGLHQFF.